This passage covers 30 T cell receptor beta chains from one sample sequenced in a study of beta chain features in type 1 diabetes (dated by TCRdb to 2016 to 2018). The method behind the library was the immunoSEQ multiplex PCR assay. The entire amount of isolated RNA was reverse transcribed using the High Capacity cDNA Reverse Transcription Kit, so the sequenced TCRB transcripts were expressed ones. The immuneACCESS repertoire file appears here via TCRdb, limited to in-frame rearrangements. These files lack a portion of the clones; in checked studies, under half of the deficit traces to unresolved V genes, and the cause of the others is not known. The sample data list around 430,000 clones, and 30% of these were observed just once. The ten largest clones take up 0.05% to 0.065% of the sample. The sequenced sample was naive CD4+ T cells from blood. The cell subset or site label corresponds to: true naive CD4+ T cells. The receptor set was obtained from a man between 18 and 35 years old in good health.

Details on this clone: At one boundary the junction diverges from the germline segment, which might be a read error. The chain employs TRBV30 and TRBJ1-3, with D possibly TRBD1 on 6 matching bases. The CDR3 length is 11 residues. Germline lookup yields CDR1 GTSNPN and CDR2 SVGIG (reference sequence). The CDR3 sequence is CAWSSGGPGRF. For the CDR3, the DNA is TGTGCCTGGAGTTCCGGGGGCCCCGGCCGGTTT.

This clone was seen a few times. The V gene is TRBV5-1, the J gene TRBJ1-4; TRBD1 might be the D (5 bases). The CDR3 length is 13 residues. The germline V gene has CDR1 SGHRS and CDR2 YFSETQ. V was pared by 2 bases and J by 7 bases, with 9 bases between. The CDR3 region is CASSFREREKLFF. The CDR3 nucleotides are TGCGCCAGCAGCTTCAGGGAACGTGAAAAACTGTTTTTT.

The chain carries TRBV7-2 and TRBJ2-1; 7 nucleotides match TRBD1. The CDR3 is 15 residues long. Trimming removed 5 bases from V and 1 base from J; junction bases left unmatched: 5. CDR1 and CDR2 (germline): SGHTA, FQGNSA. For the CDR3, the DNA is TGTGCCAGCAGCCCACAGGGGTGGTCCTACAATGAGCAGTTCTTC. The encoded protein is CASSPQGWSYNEQFF.

The rearrangement links TRBV7-9 to TRBJ2-7, with 8 bases fitting TRBD1. Germline CDR1 is SEHNR and CDR2 is FQNEAQ (reference sequence). V trimming: 2 bases; J trimming: 3 bases; junction bases outside the gene matches: 6. The CDR3 runs to 15 residues. The CDR3 is CASSLYGQGGYEQYF. The CDR3 DNA sequence: TGTGCCAGCAGCTTATACGGACAGGGCGGCTACGAGCAGTACTTC.

This clone occurred a few times. J is TRBJ1-5 and V is TRBV7-2, with 7 bases that match TRBD1. V lost 4 bases to trimming and J lost 2 bases; unmatched junction nucleotides: 5. The CDR3 is made up of 15 amino acids. Germline loops: CDR1 SGHTA, CDR2 FQGNSA. CDR3 coding DNA: TGTGCCAGCAGCTCGTTCGACAGGGGCAATCAGCCCCAGCATTTT. This gives the protein CASSSFDRGNQPQHF.

This clone occurred a few times. The chain carries TRBV29-1 and TRBJ2-4, with 8 bases matching TRBD2. Germline V gene sequence: CDR1 SQVTM, CDR2 ANQGSEA. J lost 0 bases, V lost 7 bases, and 5 bases had no gene match. CDR3 length: 14 residues. The chain's CDR3 is CSGRLALAKNIQYF. The CDR3 nucleotides are TGCAGCGGCCGACTAGCGTTAGCCAAAAACATTCAGTACTTC.

On this clone itself: This sample also contains other DNA sequences that code for the same CDR3. The V gene is TRBV29-1, the J gene TRBJ2-7, with TRBD1 identical over 9 bases. The trim removed 1 base at V and 5 bases at J, leaving 6 bases unmatched. The CDR3 sequence is 14 residues long. Germline V CDR1 and CDR2: SQVTM, ANQGSEA. The CDR3 sequence is CSVEVGTGLHEQYF. DNA for the CDR3: TGCAGCGTTGAAGTGGGGACAGGGTTGCACGAGCAGTACTTC.

The chain has TRBV30 and TRBJ2-2; 8 nucleotides align to TRBD2. After removal of 8 bases from V and 3 bases from J, the junction contained 5 bases not matched to a gene. The CDR3 extends over 13 amino acids. Per the germline V gene, CDR1 is GTSNPN and CDR2 is SVGIG (reference sequence). CDR3 protein: CARSSGYTGELFF. The CDR3 coding sequence is TGTGCCCGATCTAGCGGGTACACCGGGGAGCTGTTTTTT.

V usage is TRBV5-1 and J usage is TRBJ2-5; D call uncertain. The V and J ends lost 4 bases and 0 bases respectively, with 7 bases between them. Germline V gene lookup returns CDR1 SGHRS and CDR2 YFSETQ. The CDR3 spans 13 residues. In DNA form, the CDR3 reads TGCGCCAGCAGCGGCCTGTACCAAGAGACCCAGTACTTC. Translated, it gives CASSGLYQETQYF.

The rearrangement uses TRBV6-5 and TRBJ2-3, with D possibly matching TRBD2 (6 bases). The V gene lost 8 bases and the J gene lost 1 base, with 7 bases spanning the gap. The germline gives CDR1 MNHEY, CDR2 SVGAGI. The CDR3 loop spans 12 amino acids. The CDR3 nucleotides are TGTGCCAGCCAGCGGGGCACAGATACGCAGTATTTT. Amino acids: CASQRGTDTQYF.

V is TRBV5-4 and J is TRBJ2-3, with D uncertain. V lost 2 bases to trimming and J lost 0 bases, with 16 bases between them. The CDR3 totals 17 residues. Germline-derived CDR1 and CDR2 are SGHNT and YYREEE (reference sequence). CDR3 sequence (DNA): TGTGCCAGCAGCTTAGGACGGACCGCCGCTAGCACAGATACGCAGTATTTT. Amino acids: CASSLGRTAASTDTQYF.

This clone has just a few counts. The genes are TRBV19 and TRBJ2-5; TRBD2 matches 12 bases. Germline V gene lookup returns CDR1 LNHDA and CDR2 SQIVND (reference sequence). The trim removed 5 bases at V and 6 bases at J, leaving 7 bases unmatched. CDR3 size: 15 residues. The CDR3 here is CASSVWTSGMKTQYF. The CDR3 nucleotides are TGTGCCAGTAGTGTTTGGACTAGCGGGATGAAGACCCAGTACTTC.

The chain carries TRBV9 and TRBJ2-1, with TRBD2 identical over 13 bases. The J segment lost 1 base and the V segment lost 6 bases, leaving 7 bases of the junction unmatched. Germline CDR1 reads SGDLS; CDR2 reads YYNGEE. This CDR3 has 17 amino acids. CDR3 nucleotides: TGTGCCAGCACCTCCGGACTAGCGGGAGATTCCTACAATGAGCAGTTCTTC. It yields the protein CASTSGLAGDSYNEQFF.

The chain joins TRBV5-4 to TRBJ2-5; 7 bases fit TRBD2. The germline gives CDR1 SGHNT, CDR2 YYREEE (reference sequence). Losses at the gene ends were 0 bases for V and 1 base for J; bases not matched to a gene: 0. This CDR3 comprises 14 residues. CDR3 sequence (DNA): TGTGCCAGCAGCTTGGGACTAGCCCAAGAGACCCAGTACTTC. It is translated as CASSLGLAQETQYF.

As concerns this clone: The same CDR3 can be traced to other DNA sequences in this sample. The rearrangement joins TRBV2 to TRBJ2-7; TRBD1 aligns across 9 bases. Germline values: CDR1 SNHLY, CDR2 FYNNEI. This CDR3 contains 14 residues. V was clipped by 3 bases and J by 3 bases; unmatched bases: 3. The CDR3 loop is CASSDQGQGYEQYF. For the CDR3, the DNA is TGTGCCAGCAGTGATCAGGGACAGGGCTACGAGCAGTACTTC.

This clone turned up a few times. V gene TRBV7-2 combines with J gene TRBJ2-2; maybe TRBD1 (6 bases). This CDR3 region has 15 residues. Looked up from germline, CDR1 is SGHTA and CDR2 is FQGNSA. Trimming shortened V by 4 bases and J by 4 bases, and 13 bases separated the two germline ends. The CDR3 protein is CASSWDTTFTGELFF. CDR3 DNA: TGTGCCAGCAGCTGGGACACGACTTTCACCGGGGAGCTGTTTTTT.

This clone turned up a few times. This chain links TRBV29-1 with TRBJ2-1, with TRBD1 identical over 7 bases. CDR1 and CDR2 (germline): SQVTM, ANQGSEA. J lost 4 bases, V lost 4 bases, and 7 bases had no gene match. The CDR3 sequence is 14 residues long. The CDR3 loop reads CSVAEQGVYNEQFF. CDR3 DNA sequence: TGCAGCGTTGCCGAGCAGGGGGTATACAATGAGCAGTTCTTC.

This clone was picked up a small number of times. V gene TRBV4-2 combines with J gene TRBJ1-1; no clear D gene. Trimming cost V 2 bases and J 3 bases, with 10 bases left between them. Germline loops: CDR1 LGHNA, CDR2 YNFKEQ. This CDR3 region has 14 residues. CDR3 nucleotide sequence: TGTGCCAGCAGCCAATCGGAAGGGTACACTGAAGCTTTCTTT. It codes for CASSQSEGYTEAFF.

A few counts support this clone. The V call is TRBV5-4, the J call TRBJ2-5; perhaps D is TRBD1 or TRBD2 (5 bases each). Germline V CDR1 and CDR2: SGHNT, YYREEE (reference sequence). CDR3 size: 14 residues. Trimming took 4 bases from V and 4 from J, leaving 14 bases between them. The CDR3 protein is CASSTTPGRETQYF. The CDR3 DNA is TGTGCCAGCAGCACAACGCCAGGGAGAGAGACCCAGTACTTC.

This chain joins TRBV7-6 and TRBJ2-7, with D tentatively TRBD2 (5 bases). In germline, CDR1 is SGHVS, CDR2 FNYEAQ. Trimming pared 8 bases from V and 0 bases from J, leaving 20 bases between. The length of the CDR3 is 16 residues. The CDR3 reads CASSLRTLESSYEQYF. For the CDR3, the DNA is TGTGCCAGCTCACTCCGGACTCTTGAAAGCTCCTACGAGCAGTACTTC.

The chain uses TRBV9 and TRBJ2-7; D gene uncertain. V lost 3 bases and J lost 0, with 10 bases in between. The germline V gene has CDR1 SGDLS and CDR2 YYNGEE. The CDR3 sequence is 14 residues long. CDR3 nucleotide sequence: TGTGCCAGCAGCGGGACGTCGACCTCCTACGAGCAGTACTTC. As protein: CASSGTSTSYEQYF.

V is TRBV30 and J is TRBJ1-1; D is unclear. Between the trimmed V and J ends, which lost 4 bases and 0 bases, there was a span of 9 bases. The CDR3 length is 13 residues. The germline gives CDR1 GTSNPN, CDR2 SVGIG (reference sequence). The CDR3 coding sequence is TGTGCCTGGACAATCTCCATGAACACTGAAGCTTTCTTT. Its translation is CAWTISMNTEAFF.

The chain links TRBV7-2 to TRBJ2-4; D remains ambiguous. Germline-derived CDR1 and CDR2 are SGHTA and FQGNSA. The CDR3 length is 15 residues. Trimming cost V 1 base and J 0 bases, with 7 bases left between them. The CDR3 region has the DNA TGTGCCAGCAGCTTAGGGGGTATAGCCAAAAACATTCAGTACTTC. This sequence encodes CASSLGGIAKNIQYF.

A few counts support this clone. The chain uses TRBV5-1 and TRBJ1-1, with TRBD1 as a possible D gene (6 bases). The V and J ends lost 5 bases and 1 base respectively, with 9 bases between them. The germline gives CDR1 SGHRS, CDR2 YFSETQ. The CDR3 is 13 residues long. Here the CDR3 reads CASRNRENTEAFF. The CDR3 DNA follows: TGCGCCAGCAGAAACAGGGAGAACACTGAAGCTTTCTTT.

The genes are TRBV5-1 and TRBJ2-1, with D perhaps matching TRBD1 or TRBD2 (5 bases each). The germline gives CDR1 SGHRS, CDR2 YFSETQ. There are 14 residues in the CDR3. The V gene lost 6 bases and the J gene lost 6 bases, with 16 bases spanning the gap. The CDR3: CASKSQGVINEQFF. The CDR3 DNA reads as TGCGCCAGCAAGTCGCAGGGAGTGATCAATGAGCAGTTCTTC.

The chain links TRBV18 to TRBJ2-7, with 7 bases identical to TRBD1. The CDR3 runs 14 residues. After removal of 5 bases from V and 7 bases from J, the junction contained 11 bases not matched to a gene. In germline, CDR1 is KGHSH, CDR2 LQKENI. The CDR3 reads CASSEGAPRGEQYF. The CDR3 region has the DNA TGTGCCAGCTCAGAGGGGGCTCCCAGGGGGGAGCAGTACTTC.

The rearrangement links TRBV28 to TRBJ2-1; the D gene is possibly TRBD2 (6 bases). This CDR3 region has 13 residues. V lost 6 bases to trimming and J lost 7 bases, with 13 bases between them. The V gene's germline CDR1 is MDHEN and CDR2 SYDVKM. CDR3 residues: CASRGRGRNEQFF. DNA of the CDR3: TGTGCCAGCAGGGGGCGGGGAAGGAATGAGCAGTTCTTC.

Only a few counts were recorded for this clone. V usage is TRBV7-2 and J usage is TRBJ2-3, with 11 bases aligning to TRBD2. CDR3 length equals 17 residues. Germline-derived CDR1 and CDR2 are SGHTA and FQGNSA. Trimming at V came to 2 bases and at J to 7 bases, leaving 11 bases not matched to a gene. CDR3 nucleotide sequence: TGTGCCAGCAGCTTACGAACTAGCGGGAGCGGGCAGAATACGCAGTATTTT. Amino acids: CASSLRTSGSGQNTQYF.

V usage is TRBV7-8 and J usage is TRBJ1-1; D call uncertain. Trimming removed 4 bases at V and 0 bases at J, with 9 bases between. The CDR3 has 14 amino acids. CDR1 is SGHVS, CDR2 FQNEAQ, per germline. The CDR3 region is CASSSTFMNTEAFF. The CDR3 DNA sequence: TGTGCCAGCAGCTCGACTTTCATGAACACTGAAGCTTTCTTT.

The J gene is TRBJ2-1, the V gene TRBV6-6; D is undetermined. Germline V gene lookup returns CDR1 MNHNY and CDR2 SVGAGI (reference sequence). This CDR3 contains 9 residues. Trimming removed 10 bases from V and 10 bases from J, with 8 bases in between. The CDR3 nucleotides are TGTGCCACCTCGCGGGAGCAGTTCTTC. This encodes CATSREQFF.